This T cell receptor beta chain stems from a study of shared T cell receptors in the human thymus. Libraries were prepared by immunoSEQ multiplex PCR; TCRdb keeps only in-frame clonotypes and omits some of them. The repertoire holds almost 550,000 clones, with approximately 80% as singletons. This clone was seen once. Trimming shortened V by 0 bases and J by 3 bases, and 7 bases separated the two germline ends. The CDR3 consists of 14 residues. Per germline, CDR1 LGHNA and CDR2 YSLEER. The sample was also reused in another study, on human thymus T cells.

Sample: thymocytes. This receptor was identified in a boy under two years old with a congenital heart defect. This chain connects TRBV4-3 to TRBJ2-3, with a tentative D call TRBD1 (6 bases). The CDR3 DNA sequence: TGCGCCAGCAGCCAAGAGGGGACAACAGATACGCAGTATTTT. Protein sequence: CASSQEGTTDTQYF.